The rows below give T cell receptor beta chains drawn from one sample of a study of T cells in Graves' hyperthyroidism and ophthalmopathy. MiXCR was run by TCRdb on the multiplex PCR reads, yielding one entry per CDR3 protein. The sample lists fewer than 650,000 distinct CDR3 sequences; roughly 13% were seen once. Input material: blood. The receptor source for this set is a woman aged 25 to 39 with Graves' hyperthyroidism that later progressed to Graves' ophthalmopathy. Each CDR3 is given with its conserved first and last residue. Fields, in order: D gene, V gene, J gene, clone size, CDR3 DNA, CDR3 protein. D genes are given only for firm matches. Size is omitted from some rows. Given values are once, few, many or a class for expanded clones.

d_call: -
v_call: TRBV7-9
j_call: TRBJ2-7
clone_size: few
cdr3_nt: TGTGCCAGCAGCTTGGCCGCCGAGCAGTACTTC
cdr3_aa: CASSLAAEQYF

d_call: -
v_call: TRBV28
j_call: TRBJ2-1
clone_size: many
cdr3_nt: TGTGCCAGCAGTTTAAGCAGAAGCTATGAGCAGTTCTTC
cdr3_aa: CASSLSRSYEQFF

d_call: -
v_call: TRBV20-1
j_call: TRBJ2-1
clone_size: many
cdr3_nt: TGCAGTGCTAGAGGGGGTGCCAATGAGCAGTTCTTC
cdr3_aa: CSARGGANEQFF

d_call: TRBD2
v_call: TRBV30
j_call: TRBJ2-1
clone_size: few
cdr3_nt: TGTGCCTGGAAAAAGGTACTAGCGGGTGACAATGAGCAGTTCTTC
cdr3_aa: CAWKKVLAGDNEQFF

d_call: -
v_call: TRBV30
j_call: TRBJ1-3
clone_size: many
cdr3_nt: TGTGCCTGGAGCCCTGGGACGAACGCTGGAAACACCATATATTTT
cdr3_aa: CAWSPGTNAGNTIYF

d_call: TRBD1
v_call: TRBV6-1
j_call: TRBJ2-7
clone_size: -
cdr3_nt: TGTGCCAGCAGGCCGAACCGGGACAGGTTATCCTACGAGCAGTACTTC
cdr3_aa: CASRPNRDRLSYEQYF

d_call: -
v_call: TRBV7-9
j_call: TRBJ1-1
clone_size: -
cdr3_nt: TGTGCCAGCAGCTTTTCTGGTGGGGACACTGAAGCTTTCTTT
cdr3_aa: CASSFSGGDTEAFF

d_call: -
v_call: TRBV5-6
j_call: TRBJ1-5
clone_size: -
cdr3_nt: TGTGCCAGCAGCACTATTGGATTTAGCAATCAGCCCCAGCATTTT
cdr3_aa: CASSTIGFSNQPQHF

d_call: -
v_call: TRBV5-1
j_call: TRBJ2-7
clone_size: few
cdr3_nt: TGCGCCAGCAGCTTACAGGACGGGGGCTACGAGCAGTACTTC
cdr3_aa: CASSLQDGGYEQYF

d_call: TRBD1
v_call: TRBV7-9
j_call: TRBJ1-1
clone_size: few
cdr3_nt: TGTGCCAACACTGGTCCCGGGACAGGTTCGAACACTGAAGCTTTCTTT
cdr3_aa: CANTGPGTGSNTEAFF

d_call: TRBD1
v_call: TRBV27
j_call: TRBJ1-1
clone_size: few
cdr3_nt: TGTGCCAGCAGGGAGGGACAGGGCGAAACTGAAGCTTTCTTT
cdr3_aa: CASREGQGETEAFF

d_call: -
v_call: TRBV27
j_call: TRBJ2-4
clone_size: many
cdr3_nt: TGTGCCAGCAGTTTAATGGCGGGTGGGAACATTCAGTACTTC
cdr3_aa: CASSLMAGGNIQYF

d_call: TRBD2
v_call: TRBV13
j_call: TRBJ2-1
clone_size: many
cdr3_nt: TGTGCCAGCAGTCAGATGTGGGAGGGCCTATCCTACAATGAGCAGTTCTTC
cdr3_aa: CASSQMWEGLSYNEQFF

d_call: -
v_call: TRBV28
j_call: TRBJ1-2
clone_size: many
cdr3_nt: TGTGCCAGCAATCGGGAATATGGCTACACCTTC
cdr3_aa: CASNREYGYTF

d_call: -
v_call: TRBV18
j_call: TRBJ1-1
clone_size: many
cdr3_nt: TGTGCCAGCTCACCAGTGGAGGGGAGAAACACTGAAGCTTTCTTT
cdr3_aa: CASSPVEGRNTEAFF

d_call: -
v_call: TRBV7-9
j_call: TRBJ2-1
clone_size: many
cdr3_nt: TGTGCCAGCAGCTTAGTGGGGAAATTGGGATACTGGATTGAGCAGTTCTTC
cdr3_aa: CASSLVGKLGYWIEQFF

d_call: -
v_call: TRBV12-3/TRBV12-4
j_call: TRBJ1-4
clone_size: many
cdr3_nt: TGTGCCAGCAGTTGGCGACCGGGTAATGAAAAACTGTTTTTT
cdr3_aa: CASSWRPGNEKLFF

d_call: TRBD1
v_call: TRBV6-5
j_call: TRBJ1-5
clone_size: many
cdr3_nt: TGTGCCAGCAGTTTCTATCAGGGGGCTGGGCAGCCCCAGCATTTT
cdr3_aa: CASSFYQGAGQPQHF

d_call: -
v_call: TRBV28
j_call: TRBJ1-5
clone_size: many
cdr3_nt: TGTGCCAGCAGTTTCCGTGGGGGGGATCAGCCCCAGCATTTT
cdr3_aa: CASSFRGGDQPQHF

d_call: TRBD2
v_call: TRBV27
j_call: TRBJ2-3
clone_size: many
cdr3_nt: TGTGCCAGCAGTTTAGTAGCGGGGAGGGGCACAGATACGCAGTATTTT
cdr3_aa: CASSLVAGRGTDTQYF

d_call: -
v_call: TRBV4-1
j_call: TRBJ1-6
clone_size: -
cdr3_nt: TGCGCCAGCAGCCCCCCTCACAGGCAATCCTATAATTCACCCCTCCACTTT
cdr3_aa: CASSPPHRQSYNSPLHF

d_call: -
v_call: TRBV10-1
j_call: TRBJ2-5
clone_size: many
cdr3_nt: TGCGCCAGCAGTGAAGTGGGGGGAATCGGCCACCAAGAGACCCAGTACTTC
cdr3_aa: CASSEVGGIGHQETQYF

d_call: TRBD1
v_call: TRBV7-9
j_call: TRBJ2-7
clone_size: many
cdr3_nt: TGTGCCAGCAGCCTAGGGGGCGTCGGATCCTACGAGCAGTACTTC
cdr3_aa: CASSLGGVGSYEQYF

d_call: -
v_call: TRBV19
j_call: TRBJ2-1
clone_size: -
cdr3_nt: TGTGCCAGCATCCCAGGGGGGCTAGCGGGCTTAAGCTCCTACAATGAGCAGTTCTTC
cdr3_aa: CASIPGGLAGLSSYNEQFF

d_call: -
v_call: TRBV11-1
j_call: TRBJ2-3
clone_size: -
cdr3_nt: TGCGCCAGCAGTCCCGGGACGACAGGAGCAGATACGCAGTATTTT
cdr3_aa: CASSPGTTGADTQYF

d_call: TRBD1
v_call: TRBV6-9
j_call: TRBJ1-2
clone_size: many
cdr3_nt: TGTGCCAGCAGGAAGACAGGGGTCCCCTTGTATGGCTACACCTTC
cdr3_aa: CASRKTGVPLYGYTF

d_call: -
v_call: TRBV3-1
j_call: TRBJ1-2
clone_size: -
cdr3_nt: TGTGCCAGCAGCCGAGTAGGACTTAACTATGGCTACACCTTC
cdr3_aa: CASSRVGLNYGYTF

d_call: TRBD2
v_call: TRBV6-1
j_call: TRBJ2-2
clone_size: -
cdr3_nt: TGTGCCAGCACCCAGCGAGGACTAGCCAACACCGGGGAGCTGTTTTTT
cdr3_aa: CASTQRGLANTGELFF